The T cell receptor (beta chain) described here comes from a study of blood T cell repertoires in COVID-19. Whole-study context: Sample material is recorded as cDNA or gDNA derived from T cells, B-cell-depleted T cells, or PBMCs.

In the original workflow: Estimated nucleated cell counts came from reference gene primer amplification. Here immunoSEQ multiplex PCR was the method, and the copy in TCRdb shows in-frame clones only, minus some. V and J calls and clone size are copied from that table; D and trimming were computed from the DNA. The data hold 35,000 to 50,000 clones, with 88% observed a single time. This CDR3 region has 15 residues. V lost 1 base, J lost 2 bases, and 9 bases lay in between. Looked up from germline, CDR1 is MNHEY and CDR2 is SMNVEV (reference sequence). Sequencing was carried out using peripheral blood. The clonotype was recovered from a middle-aged woman with acute or convalescent COVID-19. V is TRBV27 and J is TRBJ1-3; no clear D. CDR3 loop: CASSLFWEAGNTIYF. DNA of the CDR3: TGTGCCAGCAGTTTATTTTGGGAGGCTGGAAACACCATATATTTT.